A selection of T cell receptor beta chains follows, all from one sample in a study of blood T cell repertoires in COVID-19. Some clones are missing from TCRdb's copy, which holds only in-frame ones; the method was immunoSEQ multiplex PCR. The sample yields 60,000 to 85,000 clones, 78% seen once. The sample taken for sequencing was peripheral blood. The receptors were gathered from a human donor in a cohort sampled during active COVID-19. Both conserved end residues are part of each CDR3. A D gene is named only where the DNA matches it firmly.

>TRBD1|TRBV20-1|TRBJ2-7
CSASTSDREYLGYEQYF
>TRBD2|TRBV9|TRBJ2-4
CASSAGTSGRENIQYF
>TRBD2|TRBV5-4|TRBJ2-7
CASSLLAGAREQYF
>TRBD1|TRBV28|TRBJ1-3
CASSFGQVGGNTIYF
>TRBD2|TRBV27|TRBJ2-7
CASSLSLTSGRGSSYEQYF
>TRBD1|TRBV7-9|TRBJ1-1
CASSLATGGAAFF
>TRBD2|TRBV5-8|TRBJ2-1
CASSFLAGYNEQFF
>TRBD2|TRBV7-2|TRBJ2-2
CASSFGLAEGELFF
>TRBD1|TRBV5-6|TRBJ1-3
CASSFGTGSSGNTIYF
>-|TRBV3-1/TRBV3-2|TRBJ2-7
CASSQGFGGGLSYEQYF
>-|TRBV9|TRBJ2-4
CASSVGGASGRLKNIQYF
>TRBD1|TRBV2|TRBJ1-5
CASSWGQGKGQPQHF
>TRBD2|TRBV24-1|TRBJ2-7
CATSDPREGSYEQYF
>-|TRBV21-1|TRBJ1-3
CASSPRTRVTIYF
>-|TRBV28|TRBJ1-6
CASSSVDGGNSPLHF
>-|TRBV20-1|TRBJ1-2
CSARSGFGYTF
>TRBD2|TRBV2|TRBJ2-1
CATGRREYNEQFF
>-|TRBV7-9|TRBJ1-5
CASSLDWRPQHF
>-|TRBV2|TRBJ2-7
CASSWSRTYEQYF
>-|TRBV6-5|TRBJ2-5
CASRRDQETQYF
>TRBD1|TRBV5-1|TRBJ2-2
CASRTGQPNTGELFF
>-|TRBV6-1|TRBJ2-1
CASSEISGGQFF
>TRBD1|TRBV5-1|TRBJ1-4
CASSATGGVEKLFF
>-|TRBV15|TRBJ2-5
CATSRSGEFEETQYF
>TRBD1|TRBV7-7|TRBJ2-7
CASSEGQSYEQYF
>TRBD1|TRBV4-2|TRBJ2-6
CASSPMGTAVPTGANVLTF
>TRBD2|TRBV15|TRBJ2-1
CATSRDLVGLAVYNEQFF
>TRBD1|TRBV6-5|TRBJ1-6
CASSYGTGNSPLHF
>TRBD2|TRBV3-1/TRBV3-2|TRBJ2-7
CASSPGLAASYEQYF
>-|TRBV29-1|TRBJ1-1
CSVERQGNTEAFF
>-|TRBV20-1|TRBJ2-3
CSAHRGDTQYF
>-|TRBV7-9|TRBJ2-7
CASSPRSSYEQYF
>TRBD2|TRBV2|TRBJ2-1
CATSGLAGNEQFF
>-|TRBV20-1|TRBJ1-4
CSASQIPRGEKLFF
>TRBD2|TRBV30|TRBJ2-3
CAWSTGLAGDLSDTQYF
>-|TRBV2|TRBJ1-4
CASSEEGGEKLFF
>TRBD1|TRBV5-1|TRBJ2-2
CASSPGTANTGELFF
>-|TRBV19|TRBJ2-6
CASTRDSGANVLTF